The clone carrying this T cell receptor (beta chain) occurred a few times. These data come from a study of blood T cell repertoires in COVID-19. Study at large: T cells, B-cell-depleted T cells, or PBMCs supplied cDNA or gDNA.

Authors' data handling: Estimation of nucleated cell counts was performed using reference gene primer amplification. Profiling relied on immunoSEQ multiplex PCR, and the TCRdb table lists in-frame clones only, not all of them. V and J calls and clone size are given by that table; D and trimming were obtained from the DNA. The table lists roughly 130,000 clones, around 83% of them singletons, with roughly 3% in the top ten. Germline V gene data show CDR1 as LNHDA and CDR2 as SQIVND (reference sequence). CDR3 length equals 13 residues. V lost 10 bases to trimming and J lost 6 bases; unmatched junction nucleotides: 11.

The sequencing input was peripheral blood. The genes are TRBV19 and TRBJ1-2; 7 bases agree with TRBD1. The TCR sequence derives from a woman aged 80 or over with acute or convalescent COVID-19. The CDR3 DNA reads TGTGCCACCCGCCGGGACAGAAGTCATGGCTACACCTTC. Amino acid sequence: CATRRDRSHGYTF.